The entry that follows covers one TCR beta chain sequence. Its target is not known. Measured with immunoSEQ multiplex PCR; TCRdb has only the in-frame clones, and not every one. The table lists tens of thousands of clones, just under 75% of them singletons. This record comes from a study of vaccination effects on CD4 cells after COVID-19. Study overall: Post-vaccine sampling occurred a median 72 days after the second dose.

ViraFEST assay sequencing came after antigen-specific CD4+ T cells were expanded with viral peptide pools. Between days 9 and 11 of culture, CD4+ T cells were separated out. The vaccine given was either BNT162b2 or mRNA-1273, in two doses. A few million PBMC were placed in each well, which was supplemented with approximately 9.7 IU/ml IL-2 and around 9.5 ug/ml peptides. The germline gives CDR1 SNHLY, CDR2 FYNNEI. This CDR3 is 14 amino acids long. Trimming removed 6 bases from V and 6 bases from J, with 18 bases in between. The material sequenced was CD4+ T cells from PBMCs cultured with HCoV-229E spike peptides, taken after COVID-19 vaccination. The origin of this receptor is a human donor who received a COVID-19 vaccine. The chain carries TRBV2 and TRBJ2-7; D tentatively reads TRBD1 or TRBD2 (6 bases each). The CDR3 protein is CASSFGGGMGEQYF. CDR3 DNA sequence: TGTGCCAGCAGCTTTGGGGGCGGGATGGGCGAGCAGTACTTC.